Sequencing of this T cell receptor beta chain was carried out in a study of T cell repertoires in cytomegalovirus infection. About the research overall: Public TCR beta signatures marked donors with CMV infection and the matching HLA. Points from the study as a whole: Dominating the ex vivo response were TCR beta clonotypes that were CMV-specific and HLA-C-restricted. Adding up the frequency of public TCR beta families identified people who carried CMV plus the relevant HLA.

With 8 bases removed from V and 1 base from J, the gap between germline ends came to 14 bases. CDR3 length: 14 amino acids. Germline V CDR1 and CDR2: MNHNY, SVGAGI (reference sequence). Each CDR3 protein gets one entry after TCRdb re-called the reads with MiXCR. Of roughly 600,000 distinct CDR3 sequences in the sample, approximately 25% were seen once. Remarks on this clonotype: Its specificity is unknown.

V gene TRBV6-6 combines with J gene TRBJ2-5, with D possibly matching TRBD1 (7 bases). The sample consisted of CD8+ T cells from PBMCs. This TCR came from a human donor in good health (CMV status not recorded). Some clones in this sample may be carry-over from other donors' samples. CDR3 DNA: TGTGCCAGCTTGACTAGGGGGCTCCAAGAGACCCAGTACTTC. Its translation: CASLTRGLQETQYF.